This T cell receptor (beta chain) was documented in a study of cytomegalovirus exposure and HLA in healthy donors. Deletions cut 6 bases from V and 2 bases from J, with 10 bases between. CDR3 size: 13 residues. CDR1 and CDR2 (germline): SNHLY, FYNNEI. The PCR used 60 Vbeta and 13 Jbeta primers. The data were produced by immunoSEQ multiplex PCR, yet TCRdb's version contains in-frame clones alone and is incomplete. Of some 120,000 clones in the sample, about 66% are singletons; the top ten hold roughly 1.6%. Sequencing used PBMCs. The clonotype comes from a young man in good health and CMV-seropositive. V gene TRBV2 combines with J gene TRBJ2-5; D perhaps matches TRBD2 (5 bases). CDR3 in amino acids: CASRKTGQETQYF. The CDR3 DNA sequence: TGTGCCAGCAGAAAGACGGGACAAGAGACCCAGTACTTC.